The clone carrying this T cell receptor beta chain was observed a handful of times. This entry belongs to a study of shared clonotypes between healthy human individuals. Germline CDR1 LNHDA, CDR2 SQIVND (reference sequence). V shed 6 bases and J shed 7 bases, with 13 bases lying between them. This CDR3 contains 13 residues. Here immunoSEQ multiplex PCR was the method, and the copy in TCRdb shows in-frame clones only, minus some. The sample lists some 2,500,000 clones, roughly 90% occurring once. This clonotype was obtained from a young man in good health. Some clones in this sample may be carry-over from other donors' samples. The V and J genes are TRBV19 and TRBJ1-5, with TRBD1 as a possible D gene (5 bases). Sequencing input: naive CD4+ T cells from PBMCs. Subset: CD45RA+ positively selected. This CDR3 is CASSQGVGQPQHF. DNA of the CDR3: TGTGCCAGTAGCCAGGGTGTAGGGCAGCCCCAGCATTTT.